The 29 T cell receptor beta chains below all came from one sample that was sequenced in a study of cytomegalovirus exposure and HLA in healthy donors. The PCR used 60 Vbeta and 13 Jbeta primers. Profiled with immunoSEQ multiplex PCR; TCRdb holds only in-frame clones, not every one. The sample lists 65,000 to 80,000 clones, 79% seen once, with about 20% in the top ten. The sequenced sample consisted of PBMCs. The receptors originated from a woman aged 40 to 50 in good health and CMV-seropositive.

The chain links TRBV18 to TRBJ1-5, with 7 bases identical to TRBD1. The CDR3 consists of 15 residues. V lost 0 bases to trimming and J lost 7 bases; unmatched junction nucleotides: 6. Per the germline V gene, CDR1 is KGHSH and CDR2 is LQKENI. CDR3 coding DNA: TGTGCCAGCTCACCACCGGGGTCAGGGGGGCAGCCCCAGCATTTT. Translation: CASSPPGSGGQPQHF.

The chain carries TRBV4-1 and TRBJ1-2; 9 positions agree with TRBD1. The CDR3 spans 15 residues. The V gene's germline CDR1 is MGHRA and CDR2 YSYEKL. The V segment lost 3 bases and the J segment 7 bases; nucleotides outside the gene matches: 9. CDR3 residues: CASSQQQGAAGGYTF. Here the CDR3 DNA reads TGCGCCAGCAGCCAGCAACAGGGGGCGGCGGGTGGCTACACCTTC.

Remarks on this clone: An end of the junction differs from the germline gene, which may be a read error. This chain connects TRBV5-5 to TRBJ2-3; possibly TRBD1 for D (6 bases). CDR3 length equals 13 residues. Germline V gives CDR1 SGHKS, CDR2 YYEKEE (reference sequence). CDR3 region: CASSLAATGSMHF. CDR3 DNA: TGTGCCAGCAGCTTAGCGGCTACAGGGTCGATGCATTTT.

This chain uses TRBV12-5 with TRBJ2-2; 12 bases align to TRBD2. Trimming took 0 bases from V and 3 from J; bases not matched to a gene: 14. The CDR3 contains 21 residues. Per the germline V gene, CDR1 is LGHNT and CDR2 is FRNRAP. CDR3 nucleotide sequence: TGTGCTAGTGGTTTGGTAATAAGTCGGCTAGCGGGGGGGCTCCACACCGGGGAGCTGTTTTTT. It encodes CASGLVISRLAGGLHTGELFF.

This chain connects TRBV7-9 to TRBJ1-4, with D possibly being TRBD1 (6 bases). The V end was cut by 5 bases, the J end by 3 bases, with 22 bases between. The CDR3 totals 18 residues. Germline loops: CDR1 SEHNR, CDR2 FQNEAQ (reference sequence). The CDR3 is CASSQIPTDRQPNEKLFF. The CDR3 nucleotides are TGTGCCAGCAGCCAAATACCCACAGACAGGCAACCTAATGAAAAACTGTTTTTT.

The chain uses TRBV5-4 and TRBJ1-3, with 8 bases that match TRBD1. With V trimmed by 4 bases and J by 3 bases, 9 bases remained unmatched. The germline V gene encodes CDR1 SGHNT and CDR2 YYREEE (reference sequence). The CDR3 is made up of 16 amino acids. As DNA, the CDR3 is TGTGCCAGCAGCCCAGGACAGGGTTACGATGGAAACACCATATATTTT. Protein product: CASSPGQGYDGNTIYF.

A single count supports this clone. Other DNA sequences from this sample encode an identical CDR3 as well. The rearrangement uses TRBV18 and TRBJ2-5; maybe TRBD1 (6 bases). This CDR3 is built from 13 residues. The ends were cut back, 3 bases at V and 1 base at J, with 6 bases in the middle. The germline gives CDR1 KGHSH, CDR2 LQKENI. CDR3 DNA sequence: TGTGCCAGCTCACCGACAGGCCAAGAGACCCAGTACTTC. It translates to CASSPTGQETQYF.

The V and J genes are TRBV7-6 and TRBJ1-5, with D possibly TRBD1 on 5 matching bases. Trimming pared 1 base from V and 7 bases from J, leaving 14 bases between. This CDR3 spans 15 amino acids. Germline lookup yields CDR1 SGHVS and CDR2 FNYEAQ. The CDR3 spells CASSLVQGRNQPQHF. CDR3 DNA: TGTGCCAGCAGCTTAGTGCAGGGAAGGAACCAGCCCCAGCATTTT.

The gene calls are TRBV6-1 and TRBJ2-5; TRBD1 matches at 7 bases. The CDR3 sequence is 13 residues long. Germline CDR1 is MNHNS and CDR2 is SASEGT. J lost 3 bases, V lost 9 bases, and 7 bases had no gene match. For the CDR3, the DNA is TGTGCCAGTACCGCCGGGACAGAAGAGACCCAGTACTTC. Translation: CASTAGTEETQYF.

V gene TRBV15 combines with J gene TRBJ2-3; 8 bases fit TRBD2. Per the germline V gene, CDR1 is LNHNV and CDR2 is YYDKDF (reference sequence). The CDR3 spans 15 residues. J was trimmed by 2 bases and V by 10 bases; bases with no gene match: 11. The CDR3 DNA sequence: TGTGCCAGCAGAGGGACTAGTCTCCCCACAGATACGCAGTATTTT. Translating it yields CASRGTSLPTDTQYF.

The chain couples TRBV29-1 to TRBJ1-2; 9 bases are shared with TRBD1. The germline CDR1 and CDR2 sequences are SQVTM and ANQGSEA. Germline trimming cut 4 bases from V and 4 bases from J; bases unmatched to any gene: 10. The CDR3 sequence is 15 residues long. The DNA for the CDR3 is TGCAGCGTTGTGGACAGGGGAGGATGGGTCTATGGCTACACCTTC. It is translated as CSVVDRGGWVYGYTF.

V is TRBV29-1 and J is TRBJ1-2, with 8 bases matching TRBD1. Looked up from germline, CDR1 is SQVTM and CDR2 is ANQGSEA. V was clipped by 0 bases and J by 6 bases; unmatched bases: 9. This CDR3 contains 15 residues. CDR3 protein: CSVEDPTGARNGYTF. CDR3 sequence (DNA): TGCAGCGTTGAAGATCCGACAGGGGCTCGAAATGGCTACACCTTC.

The chain couples TRBV6-5 to TRBJ2-3, with TRBD1 as a possible D gene (6 bases). The CDR3 has 14 amino acids. V was clipped by 6 bases and J by 2 bases, with 12 bases between them. The germline V gene encodes CDR1 MNHEY and CDR2 SVGAGI. In DNA, the CDR3 is TGTGCCAGCAGCAAACACAGGGACACAGATACGCAGTATTTT. This codes for CASSKHRDTDTQYF.

The genes are TRBV5-1 and TRBJ1-4, with 10 nucleotides matching TRBD1. V shed 4 bases and J 8 bases; nucleotides not matched to a gene: 5. Looked up from germline, CDR1 is SGHRS and CDR2 is YFSETQ. CDR3 length: 14 residues. The CDR3 here is CASSPGQGTEKLFF. The CDR3 coding sequence is TGCGCCAGCAGCCCGGGACAGGGGACCGAAAAACTGTTTTTT.

The J gene is TRBJ2-5, the V gene TRBV6-5; 11 bases align to TRBD2. This CDR3 is 15 amino acids long. Trimming took 5 bases from V and 5 from J; bases not matched to a gene: 7. From germline, CDR1 is MNHEY and CDR2 SVGAGI. The CDR3 here is CASSTRSGGAETQYF. In DNA, the CDR3 is TGTGCCAGCAGTACCCGTAGCGGGGGGGCCGAGACCCAGTACTTC.

This clone was counted a few times. The chain uses TRBV6-5 and TRBJ2-7, with D possibly being TRBD1 (6 bases). The CDR3 is made up of 15 amino acids. CDR1 and CDR2 from the germline V gene are MNHEY and SVGAGI. V was cut by 6 bases and J by 0 bases, with 15 bases left in between. CDR3 loop: CASRTPAGASYEQYF. CDR3 nucleotides: TGTGCCAGCAGAACCCCCGCAGGGGCCTCCTACGAGCAGTACTTC.

V and J are TRBV5-1 and TRBJ2-1; TRBD1 matches 7 bases. This CDR3 spans 18 amino acids. CDR1 and CDR2 (germline): SGHRS, YFSETQ. The junction had 13 bases not matched to a gene; V was cut back by 4 bases and J by 0 bases. The CDR3, as DNA: TGCGCCAGCAGCCAGGGACAGACTTTCTCAAGCTCCTACAATGAGCAGTTCTTC. Protein sequence: CASSQGQTFSSSYNEQFF.

The genes are TRBV27 and TRBJ1-2; D might be TRBD1 (6 bases). This CDR3 contains 13 residues. From germline, CDR1 is MNHEY and CDR2 SMNVEV (reference sequence). V lost 6 bases to trimming and J lost 3 bases, with 11 bases between them. CDR3 DNA: TGTGCCAGCAGCAGGGGTGTGTACTATGGCTACACCTTC. Amino acid sequence: CASSRGVYYGYTF.

This chain links TRBV27 with TRBJ1-5, with 8 nucleotides matching TRBD1. V shed 2 bases and J 4 bases; nucleotides not matched to a gene: 7. This CDR3 comprises 16 residues. The germline V gene has CDR1 MNHEY and CDR2 SMNVEV (reference sequence). The CDR3 nucleotides read TGTGCCAGCAGTTTAAGTTGGCAGGGGGCGAATCAGCCCCAGCATTTT. It codes for CASSLSWQGANQPQHF.

The chain has TRBV27 and TRBJ1-5, with D tentatively TRBD1 (5 bases). V was clipped by 7 bases and J by 3 bases, with 16 bases between them. The CDR3 extends over 15 amino acids. Germline lookup yields CDR1 MNHEY and CDR2 SMNVEV (reference sequence). CDR3 in amino acids: CASIETGGSNQPQHF. CDR3 sequence (DNA): TGTGCCAGCATCGAGACGGGGGGGTCCAATCAGCCCCAGCATTTT.

The chain uses TRBV2 and TRBJ2-2; 7 bases fit TRBD1. Germline loops: CDR1 SNHLY, CDR2 FYNNEI. Trimming removed 9 bases from V and 0 bases from J; junction bases left unmatched: 4. The CDR3 length is 14 residues. CDR3 region: CARQTGSNTGELFF. CDR3 DNA: TGTGCCAGACAGACAGGGTCGAACACCGGGGAGCTGTTTTTT.

The rearrangement joins TRBV28 to TRBJ2-5; TRBD2 agrees at 8 bases. This CDR3 is built from 14 residues. Germline lookup yields CDR1 MDHEN and CDR2 SYDVKM. V lost 6 bases to trimming and J lost 5 bases; unmatched junction nucleotides: 8. The chain's CDR3 is CASSLPGGHETQYF. CDR3 coding DNA: TGTGCCAGCAGCCTTCCGGGGGGGCACGAGACCCAGTACTTC.

This clone was seen only once. The chain joins TRBV5-1 to TRBJ2-3; 8 positions agree with TRBD2. The ends lost 4 bases at V and 7 bases at J; junction bases unmatched: 14. Per the germline V gene, CDR1 is SGHRS and CDR2 is YFSETQ. This CDR3 is 16 amino acids long. CDR3 sequence (DNA): TGCGCCAGCAGCGGGAGTGGACTAGCAACGTCAAATACGCAGTATTTT. This translates into CASSGSGLATSNTQYF.

V is TRBV2 and J is TRBJ1-5, with a possible D match to TRBD1 (6 bases). The V gene's germline CDR1 is SNHLY and CDR2 FYNNEI. This CDR3 spans 15 amino acids. Trimming left V 3 bases short and J 1 base short, with 10 bases between. In DNA, the CDR3 is TGTGCCAGCAGTGACCGGCAGGGGAGCAATCAGCCCCAGCATTTT. Its translation is CASSDRQGSNQPQHF. Filled out from reference TRBV2 and TRBJ1-5, the complete variable domain reads EPEVTQTPSHQVTQMGQEVILRCVPISNHLYFYWYRQILGQKVEFLVSFYNNEISEKSEIFDDQFSVERPDGSNFTLKIRSTKLEDSAMYFCASSDRQGSNQPQHFGDGTRLSIL.

CDR3: CASSLGQYNSPLHF. In DNA form, the CDR3 reads TGTGCCAGCAGCTTGGGACAGTATAATTCACCCCTCCACTTT. The chain has TRBV5-4 and TRBJ1-6; possibly TRBD1 for D (5 bases). V lost 0 bases, J lost 4 bases, and 5 bases lay in between. Germline CDR1 SGHNT, CDR2 YYREEE (reference sequence). CDR3 length equals 14 residues.

The chain has TRBV29-1 and TRBJ2-7; D possibly corresponds to TRBD1 (6 bases). Germline CDR1 is SQVTM and CDR2 is ANQGSEA. V shed 3 bases and J shed 8 bases, with 14 bases lying between them. The CDR3 covers 12 residues. CDR3: CSVDLQGQKQYF. The CDR3 bases are TGCAGCGTTGATCTTCAGGGGCAGAAGCAGTACTTC.

The rearrangement joins TRBV6-5 to TRBJ1-2; TRBD1 matches at 8 bases. J gave up 7 bases and V 6 bases, and 13 bases lay outside the gene matches. The CDR3 is 15 residues long. Germline V gene sequence: CDR1 MNHEY, CDR2 SVGAGI. This CDR3 reads CASRWTQGASSGYTF. CDR3 in DNA: TGTGCCAGCAGATGGACCCAGGGGGCGAGTAGTGGCTACACCTTC.

This sequence joins TRBV4-1 and TRBJ2-7; D might be TRBD1 (6 bases). Germline CDR1 MGHRA, CDR2 YSYEKL. Trimming removed 1 base at V and 1 base at J, with 11 bases between. The CDR3 extends over 15 amino acids. CDR3 nucleotide sequence: TGCGCCAGCAGCCAAGTCCCGGACAGTTCCTACGAGCAGTACTTC. It encodes CASSQVPDSSYEQYF.

The chain links TRBV2 to TRBJ2-3; TRBD1 matches 7 bases. Germline values: CDR1 SNHLY, CDR2 FYNNEI. The V segment lost 6 bases and the J segment 2 bases; nucleotides outside the gene matches: 11. There are 16 residues in the CDR3. The CDR3 coding sequence is TGTGCCAGCAGCAGGACAGGTATATTTGTCACAGATACGCAGTATTTT. It is translated as CASSRTGIFVTDTQYF.